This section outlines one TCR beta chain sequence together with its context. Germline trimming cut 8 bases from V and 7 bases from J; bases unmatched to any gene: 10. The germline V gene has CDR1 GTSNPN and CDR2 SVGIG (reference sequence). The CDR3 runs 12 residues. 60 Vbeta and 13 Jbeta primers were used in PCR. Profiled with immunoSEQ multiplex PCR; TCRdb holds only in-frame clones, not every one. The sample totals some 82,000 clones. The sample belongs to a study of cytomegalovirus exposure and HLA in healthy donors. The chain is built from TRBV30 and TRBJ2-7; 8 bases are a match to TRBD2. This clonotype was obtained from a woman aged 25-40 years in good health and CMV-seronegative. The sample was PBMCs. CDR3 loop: CAARGGPEEQYF. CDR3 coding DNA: TGTGCCGCCCGGGGGGGGCCTGAGGAGCAGTACTTC. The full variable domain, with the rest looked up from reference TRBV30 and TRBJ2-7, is SQTIHQWPATLVQPVGSPLSLECTVEGTSNPNLYWYRQAAGRGLQLLFYSVGIGQISSEVPQNLSASRPQDRQFILSSKKLLLSDSGFYLCAARGGPEEQYFGPGTRLTVT.